One and the same sample provided the 17 T cell receptor beta chains below, sequenced in a study of somatic mutations in cytotoxic T cells in rheumatoid arthritis. Profiling relied on immunoSEQ multiplex PCR, and the TCRdb table lists in-frame clones only, not all of them. Of about 15,000 clones in the sample, about 81% were seen once. The sample comprised CD8+ T cells sorted from blood. The receptors derive from an adult with rheumatoid arthritis.

The chain carries TRBV5-1 and TRBJ1-2, with unresolved D. The CDR3 is 12 residues long. The V end was cut by 0 bases, the J end by 5 bases, with 5 bases between. Per the germline V gene, CDR1 is SGHRS and CDR2 is YFSETQ. Here the CDR3 DNA reads TGCGCCAGCAGCTTGGGGAGTTATGGCTACACCTTC. Protein product: CASSLGSYGYTF. The variable domain in full, completed from reference TRBV5-1 and TRBJ1-2, reads KAGVTQTPRYLIKTRGQQVTLSCSPISGHRSVSWYQQTPGQGLQFLFEYFSETQRNKGNFPGRFSGRQFSNSRSEMNVSTLELGDSALYLCASSLGSYGYTFGSGTRLTVV.

The chain couples TRBV5-4 to TRBJ2-7; 12 bases map to TRBD2. CDR1 and CDR2 (germline): SGHNT, YYREEE (reference sequence). The CDR3 has 16 residues. The V gene end was trimmed by 2 bases and the J gene end by 6 bases; junction bases not matched to a gene: 9. The CDR3 region has the DNA TGTGCCAGCAGCTTTTGGGAGACTAGCGGGAGTGGCGAGCAGTACTTC. Translated, it gives CASSFWETSGSGEQYF.

This clone showed up just a few times. J is TRBJ2-3 and V is TRBV11-2; D gene ambiguous. Germline CDR1 and CDR2: SGHAT and FQNNGV. The CDR3 extends over 11 amino acids. Trimming pared 3 bases from V and 3 bases from J, leaving 1 base between. CDR3 residues: CASSLTDTQYF. The CDR3 DNA is TGTGCCAGCAGCTTGACAGATACGCAGTATTTT. Together with reference TRBV11-2 and TRBJ2-3, the CDR3 gives the full variable domain: EAGVAQSPRYKIIEKRQSVAFWCNPISGHATLYWYQQILGQGPKLLIQFQNNGVVDDSQLPKDRFSAERLKGVDSTLKIQPAKLEDSAVYLCASSLTDTQYFGPGTRLTVL.

The chain carries TRBV19 and TRBJ1-5; no clear D gene. Germline V CDR1 and CDR2: LNHDA, SQIVND (reference sequence). Deletions cut 1 base from V and 5 bases from J, with 6 bases between. CDR3 length: 13 amino acids. The CDR3 DNA follows: TGTGCCAGTAGTATAGGGGGATATCAGCCCCAGCATTTT. It yields the protein CASSIGGYQPQHF. Combining the CDR3 with reference TRBV19 and TRBJ1-5 gives the whole variable domain DGGITQSPKYLFRKEGQNVTLSCEQNLNHDAMYWYRQDPGQGLRLIYYSQIVNDFQKGDIAEGYSVSREKKESFPLTVTSAQKNPTAFYLCASSIGGYQPQHFGDGTRLSIL.

The J gene is TRBJ1-5, the V gene TRBV7-9; D remains unclear. The germline V gene encodes CDR1 SEHNR and CDR2 FQNEAQ (reference sequence). V was shortened by 3 bases and J by 2 bases, with 2 bases between the two germline ends. CDR3 size: 12 residues. The CDR3 sequence: CASSLGNQPQHF. The CDR3, as DNA: TGTGCCAGCAGCTTGGGCAATCAGCCCCAGCATTTT.

V is TRBV6-5 and J is TRBJ2-7, with D tentatively TRBD2 (6 bases). The CDR3 spans 16 residues. V lost 0 bases and J lost 2, with 14 bases in between. Germline CDR1 MNHEY, CDR2 SVGAGI. The CDR3 region is CASSYSGGSLTYEQYF. The DNA for the CDR3 is TGTGCCAGCAGTTACTCAGGAGGGTCTTTGACCTACGAGCAGTACTTC.

This clone was counted between two and nine times. Additional DNA sequences in this sample encode the identical CDR3. CDR3 sequence reads: CSAKGDTEAFF. DNA of the CDR3: TGCAGTGCTAAAGGGGATACTGAAGCTTTCTTT. V usage is TRBV20-1 and J usage is TRBJ1-1, with D perhaps TRBD1 (5 bases). The CDR3 length is 11 residues. Trimming shortened V by 4 bases and J by 5 bases, and 8 bases separated the two germline ends. Looked up from germline, CDR1 is DFQATT and CDR2 is SNEGSKA (reference sequence).

This clone has just a few counts. The CDR3 nucleotides read TGTGCCAGCAGCGTAGTGGCAGGGGACTATGGCTACACCTTC. This gives the protein CASSVVAGDYGYTF. The chain uses TRBV9 and TRBJ1-2; TRBD1 might be the D (6 bases). With 0 bases removed from V and 3 bases from J, the gap between germline ends came to 9 bases. The germline gives CDR1 SGDLS, CDR2 YYNGEE. The CDR3 runs to 14 residues.

V usage is TRBV6-6 and J usage is TRBJ2-2; no clear D. CDR3 size: 13 residues. V was pared by 0 bases and J by 6 bases, with 5 bases between. Germline V gives CDR1 MNHNY, CDR2 SVGAGI (reference sequence). The CDR3 is CASSYSAPGELFF. The CDR3 DNA reads TGTGCCAGCAGTTACTCGGCCCCCGGGGAGCTGTTTTTT.

This clone was counted once. The V call is TRBV27, the J call TRBJ2-1; weak D call: TRBD1 (6 bases). Trimming shortened V by 7 bases and J by 5 bases, and 15 bases separated the two germline ends. Germline loops: CDR1 MNHEY, CDR2 SMNVEV (reference sequence). This CDR3 region has 14 residues. CDR3 bases: TGTGCCAGCAAGATTACCGGGACAAACAATGAGCAGTTCTTC. Protein: CASKITGTNNEQFF.

The chain has TRBV11-2 and TRBJ1-6, with TRBD1 matching 8 bases. The CDR3 is 15 amino acids. The trim removed 1 base at V and 9 bases at J, leaving 5 bases unmatched. The germline V gene encodes CDR1 SGHAT and CDR2 FQNNGV. The CDR3 region has the DNA TGTGCCAGCAGCTTAGGCCCAGGGGGCGTTTCACCCCTCCACTTT. It translates to CASSLGPGGVSPLHF.

The V gene is TRBV4-1, the J gene TRBJ2-1; D remains ambiguous. This CDR3 has 14 residues. CDR1 and CDR2 from the germline V gene are MGHRA and YSYEKL. V lost 1 base and J 10 bases, leaving 14 bases between the germline ends. The CDR3 here is CASSQGGSLQEQFF. CDR3 in DNA: TGCGCCAGCAGCCAAGGGGGTTCTCTGCAAGAGCAGTTCTTC.

The chain recombines TRBV5-6 with TRBJ2-1, with D possibly called TRBD1 or TRBD2 (5 bases each). V gave up 0 bases and J gave up 12 bases, with 19 bases separating them. In germline, CDR1 is SGHDT, CDR2 YYEEEE. The CDR3 extends over 15 amino acids. This CDR3 reads CASSLAPGRGKGQFF. CDR3 DNA: TGTGCCAGCAGCTTGGCCCCGGGACGGGGTAAGGGGCAGTTCTTC.

This chain joins TRBV7-8 and TRBJ2-3; 8 bases fit TRBD2. CDR1 is SGHVS, CDR2 FQNEAQ, per germline. The trim removed 5 bases at V and 4 bases at J, leaving 8 bases unmatched. The CDR3 spans 15 residues. DNA of the CDR3: TGTGCCAGCAGCCAAACAGCGGGAGTGGCAGATACGCAGTATTTT. Translating it yields CASSQTAGVADTQYF.

This clone turned up a few times. The chain employs TRBV5-8 and TRBJ1-5, with D possibly being TRBD1 (5 bases). The CDR3 extends over 12 amino acids. Germline CDR1 is SGHTS and CDR2 is YDEGEE. V was clipped by 5 bases and J by 6 bases, with 9 bases between them. The chain's CDR3 is CASRGVGQPQHF. DNA for the CDR3: TGTGCCAGCAGGGGGGTAGGTCAGCCCCAGCATTTT. Full variable domain (remainder filled in from reference TRBV5-8 and TRBJ1-5): EAGVTQSPTHLIKTRGQQATLRCSPISGHTSVYWYQQALGLGLQFLLWYDEGEERNRGNFPPRFSGRQFPNYSSELNVNALELEDSALYLCASRGVGQPQHFGDGTRLSIL.

The chain has TRBV27 and TRBJ2-1; the match to TRBD1 covers 10 bases. This CDR3 has 15 residues. J gave up 4 bases and V 3 bases, and 3 bases lay outside the gene matches. From germline, CDR1 is MNHEY and CDR2 SMNVEV (reference sequence). The CDR3 loop reads CASSFGTGEYNEQFF. CDR3 coding DNA: TGTGCCAGCAGTTTTGGGACAGGGGAGTACAATGAGCAGTTCTTC.

This clone came up once. This chain uses TRBV27 with TRBJ2-7; D gene ambiguous. Germline lookup yields CDR1 MNHEY and CDR2 SMNVEV (reference sequence). This CDR3 spans 14 amino acids. V was trimmed by 5 bases and J by 0 bases, leaving 11 bases between them. The CDR3 DNA is TGTGCCAGCAGTATCCAGGAGAGCTCCTACGAGCAGTACTTC. Amino acids: CASSIQESSYEQYF.